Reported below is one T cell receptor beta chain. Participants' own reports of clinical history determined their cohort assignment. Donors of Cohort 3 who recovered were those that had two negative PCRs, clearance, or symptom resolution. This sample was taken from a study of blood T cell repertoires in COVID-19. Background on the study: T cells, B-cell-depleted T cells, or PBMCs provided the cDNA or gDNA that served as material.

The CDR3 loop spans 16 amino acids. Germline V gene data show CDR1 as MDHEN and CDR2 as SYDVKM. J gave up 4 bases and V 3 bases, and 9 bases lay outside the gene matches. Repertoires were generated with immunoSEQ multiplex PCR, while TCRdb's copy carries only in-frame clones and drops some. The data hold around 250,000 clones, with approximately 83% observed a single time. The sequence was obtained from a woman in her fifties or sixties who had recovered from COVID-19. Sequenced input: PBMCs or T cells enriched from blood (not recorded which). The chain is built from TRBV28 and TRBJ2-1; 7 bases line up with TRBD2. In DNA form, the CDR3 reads TGTGCCAGCAGTTTTTATTTAGGGAGGGAGTACAATGAGCAGTTCTTC. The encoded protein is CASSFYLGREYNEQFF.